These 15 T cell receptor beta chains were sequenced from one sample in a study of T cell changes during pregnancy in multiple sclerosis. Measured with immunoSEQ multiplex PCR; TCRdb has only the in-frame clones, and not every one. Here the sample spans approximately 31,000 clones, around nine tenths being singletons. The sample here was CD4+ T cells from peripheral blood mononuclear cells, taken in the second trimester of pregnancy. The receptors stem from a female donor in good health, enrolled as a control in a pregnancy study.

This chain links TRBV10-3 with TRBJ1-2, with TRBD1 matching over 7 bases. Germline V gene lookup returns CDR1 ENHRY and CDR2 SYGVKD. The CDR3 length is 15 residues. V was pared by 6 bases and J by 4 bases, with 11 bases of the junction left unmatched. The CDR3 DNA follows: TGTGCCATCAGGGAGGGACAGCCTAGTGGCTATGGCTACACCTTC. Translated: CAIREGQPSGYGYTF.

CDR3 protein: CAISDRPQHF. The CDR3 nucleotides are TGTGCCATCAGTGACCGTCCCCAGCATTTT. V and J are TRBV10-3 and TRBJ1-5; D not resolved. Per germline, CDR1 ENHRY and CDR2 SYGVKD. The V end was cut by 3 bases, the J end by 10 bases, with 4 bases between. The CDR3 has 10 amino acids.

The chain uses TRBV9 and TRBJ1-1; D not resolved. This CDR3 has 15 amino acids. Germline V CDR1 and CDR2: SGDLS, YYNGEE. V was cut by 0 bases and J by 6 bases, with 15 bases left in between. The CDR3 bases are TGTGCCAGCAGCGTAGTTAGCGGGGTGAGCTCTGAAGCTTTCTTT. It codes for CASSVVSGVSSEAFF.

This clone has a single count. The CDR3 loop is CAWRSSGGIYEQYF. Written as DNA, the CDR3 is TGTGCCTGGAGGTCAAGCGGGGGGATCTACGAGCAGTACTTC. The chain links TRBV30 to TRBJ2-7, with 9 nucleotides matching TRBD2. CDR1 and CDR2 from the germline V gene are GTSNPN and SVGIG (reference sequence). With 3 bases clipped from V and 3 bases from J, the junction kept 6 bases outside the gene matches. The CDR3 runs to 14 residues. Based on the CDR3 plus reference TRBV30 and TRBJ2-7, the full variable domain is SQTIHQWPATLVQPVGSPLSLECTVEGTSNPNLYWYRQAAGRGLQLLFYSVGIGQISSEVPQNLSASRPQDRQFILSSKKLLLSDSGFYLCAWRSSGGIYEQYFGPGTRLTVT.

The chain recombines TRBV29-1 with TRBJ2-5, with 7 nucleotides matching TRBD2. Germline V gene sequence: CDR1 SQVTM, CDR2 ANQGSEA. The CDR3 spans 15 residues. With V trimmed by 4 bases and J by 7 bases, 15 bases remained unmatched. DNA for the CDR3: TGCAGCGTTGGGGGTGGGGCGGGGGTCGATGGGACCCAGTACTTC. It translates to CSVGGGAGVDGTQYF.

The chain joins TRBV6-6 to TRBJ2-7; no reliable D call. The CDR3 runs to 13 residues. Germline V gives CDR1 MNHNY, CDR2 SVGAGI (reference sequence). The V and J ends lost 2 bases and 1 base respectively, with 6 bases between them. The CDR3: CASSYPESYEQYF. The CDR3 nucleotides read TGTGCCAGCAGTTACCCCGAGTCCTACGAGCAGTACTTC.

The DNA of the CDR3 is TGCGCCAGCACCCGGGGGGGTCCAGATACGCAGTATTTT. It translates to CASTRGGPDTQYF. The V and J genes are TRBV5-1 and TRBJ2-3; 8 bases align to TRBD2. Germline trimming cut 6 bases from V and 4 bases from J; bases unmatched to any gene: 4. Per the germline V gene, CDR1 is SGHRS and CDR2 is YFSETQ. CDR3 length: 13 amino acids.

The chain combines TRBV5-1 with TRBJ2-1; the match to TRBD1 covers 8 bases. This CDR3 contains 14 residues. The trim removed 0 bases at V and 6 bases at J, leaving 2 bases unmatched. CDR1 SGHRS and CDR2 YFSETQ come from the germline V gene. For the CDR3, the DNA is TGCGCCAGCAGCTTGGCCGGACAGGGCAATGAGCAGTTCTTC. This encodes CASSLAGQGNEQFF.

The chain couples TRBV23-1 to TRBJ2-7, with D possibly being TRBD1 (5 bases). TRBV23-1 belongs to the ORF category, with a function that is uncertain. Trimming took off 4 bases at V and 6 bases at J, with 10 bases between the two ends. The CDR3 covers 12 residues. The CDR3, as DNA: TGCGCCAGCAGTCCTAATGGGGCCGAGCAGTACTTC. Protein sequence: CASSPNGAEQYF.

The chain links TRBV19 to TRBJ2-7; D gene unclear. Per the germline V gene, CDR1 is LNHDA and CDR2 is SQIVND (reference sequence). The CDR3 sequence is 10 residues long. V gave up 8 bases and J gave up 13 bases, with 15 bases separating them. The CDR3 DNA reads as TGTGCCAGTCGAGGCGACTCCTATTACTTC. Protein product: CASRGDSYYF.

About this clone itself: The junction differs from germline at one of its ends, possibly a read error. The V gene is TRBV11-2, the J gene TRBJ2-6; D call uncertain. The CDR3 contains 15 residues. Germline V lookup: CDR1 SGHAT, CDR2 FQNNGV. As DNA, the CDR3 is TGTGCCAGCAGCCCGGAGCCCTCTCGGGCCAACGTCCTGACTTTC. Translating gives CASSPEPSRANVLTF.

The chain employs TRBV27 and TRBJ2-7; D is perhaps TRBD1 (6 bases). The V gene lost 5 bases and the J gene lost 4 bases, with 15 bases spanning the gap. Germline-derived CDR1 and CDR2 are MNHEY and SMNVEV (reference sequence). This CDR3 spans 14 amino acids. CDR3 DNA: TGTGCCAGCAGTAGCCTTACAGGGCATTACGAGCAGTACTTC. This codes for CASSSLTGHYEQYF.

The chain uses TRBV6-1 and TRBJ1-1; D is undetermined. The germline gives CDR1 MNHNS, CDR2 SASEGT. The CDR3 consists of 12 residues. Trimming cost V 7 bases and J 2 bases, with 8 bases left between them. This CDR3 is CASTRVNTEAFF. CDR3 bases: TGTGCCAGCACTCGAGTAAACACTGAAGCTTTCTTT.

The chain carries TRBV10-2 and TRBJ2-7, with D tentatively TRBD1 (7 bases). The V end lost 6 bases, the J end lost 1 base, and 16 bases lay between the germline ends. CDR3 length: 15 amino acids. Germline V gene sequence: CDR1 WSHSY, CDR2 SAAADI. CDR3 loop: CASSGAGQQSYEQYF. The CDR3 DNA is TGCGCCAGCAGCGGCGCGGGACAGCAATCCTACGAGCAGTACTTC.

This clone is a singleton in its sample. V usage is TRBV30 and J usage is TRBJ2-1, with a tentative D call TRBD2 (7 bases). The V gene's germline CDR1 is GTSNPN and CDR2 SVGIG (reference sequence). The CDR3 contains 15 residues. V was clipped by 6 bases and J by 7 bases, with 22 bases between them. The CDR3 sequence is CACREGRGPRNEQFF. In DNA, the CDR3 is TGTGCCTGTCGAGAGGGGCGGGGGCCTCGGAATGAGCAGTTCTTC.